This entry describes one TCR beta chain. Other nucleotide sequences in the sample specify the same CDR3. Self-reported history from a screening survey and questionnaire set each donor's cohort. CDR1 SGHRS and CDR2 YFSETQ come from the germline V gene. Trimming cost V 0 bases and J 5 bases, with 5 bases left between them. This CDR3 comprises 13 residues. The assay was immunoSEQ multiplex PCR, and TCRdb's table has in-frame clones only and misses some. The sample holds a few hundred thousand clones, approximately 90% seen once. This sample is part of a study of blood T cell repertoires in COVID-19. The sequence was obtained from a woman aged 18 to 35 who had recovered from COVID-19. The rearrangement uses TRBV5-1 and TRBJ1-4; no firm D call. Sequenced sample: PBMCs or T cells enriched from blood (not recorded which). CDR3 nucleotide sequence: TGCGCCAGCAGCTTGGAATTAAATGAAAAACTGTTTTTT. This codes for CASSLELNEKLFF.